One and the same sample provided the 10 T cell receptor beta chains below, sequenced in a study of identical twins' blood T cells. A single record per CDR3 protein comes from TCRdb applying MiXCR to the 5' RACE reads. The profile shows fewer than 450,000 distinct CDR3 sequences, over 25% of them singletons. Sequencing used PBMCs. Source of these receptors: a woman aged 18-49 years in good health.

Details on this clonotype: This may be a read error, as it is one base from a much larger clone. The rearrangement uses TRBV20-1 and TRBJ1-2; no clear D. The CDR3 contains 10 residues. Germline lookup yields CDR1 DFQATT and CDR2 SNEGSKA (reference sequence). The CDR3 loop is CGARVYGYTF. The CDR3 DNA follows: TGCGGTGCTAGAGTGTATGGCTACACCTTC.

This clonotype occurred a few times. This chain links TRBV2 with TRBJ2-1; TRBD2 aligns across 12 bases. This CDR3 spans 17 amino acids. V shed 5 bases and J 0 bases; nucleotides not matched to a gene: 5. Germline CDR1 SNHLY, CDR2 FYNNEI. The CDR3 coding sequence is TGTGCCAGCAGTAAGACTAGCGGGGGCCCCTCCTACAATGAGCAGTTCTTC. Its protein product is CASSKTSGGPSYNEQFF.

The sample holds many counts of this clonotype. This chain links TRBV28 with TRBJ2-1; no clear D gene. The germline V gene has CDR1 MDHEN and CDR2 SYDVKM. The CDR3 has 13 residues. The germline V and J ends were trimmed by 9 bases and 8 bases, with 17 bases remaining between them. Here the CDR3 DNA reads TGTGCCAGTCGCGATGGGTGGGTAGATGAGCAGTTCTTC. It specifies CASRDGWVDEQFF.

This clonotype has a handful of counts. The chain couples TRBV29-1 to TRBJ2-6; a possible D gene is TRBD1 (5 bases). Germline CDR1 and CDR2: SQVTM and ANQGSEA. With 8 bases removed from V and 2 bases from J, the gap between germline ends came to 13 bases. The CDR3 covers 14 residues. This chain's CDR3 is CSPELGAGANVLTF. In nucleotides, the CDR3 is TGCAGCCCTGAATTAGGGGCTGGGGCCAACGTCCTGACTTTC. Looking up the rest from reference TRBV29-1 and TRBJ2-6 gives the full variable domain: SAVISQKPSRDICQRGTSLTIQCQVDSQVTMMFWYRQQPGQSLTLIATANQGSEATYESGFVIDKFPISRPNLTFSTLTVSNMSPEDSSIYLCSPELGAGANVLTFGAGSRLTVL.

This clonotype has more than one count but fewer than ten. The chain uses TRBV11-1 and TRBJ2-2, with D perhaps assigned TRBD1 or TRBD2 (5 bases each). CDR1 is SGHAT, CDR2 FQDESV, per germline (reference sequence). V was shortened by 6 bases and J by 3 bases, with 17 bases between the two germline ends. CDR3 size: 16 residues. The CDR3 loop is CASSQGEGLDTGELFF. Here the CDR3 DNA reads TGTGCCAGCAGTCAGGGAGAGGGCTTGGACACCGGGGAGCTGTTTTTT.

The chain has TRBV6-1 and TRBJ1-1, with TRBD1 as a possible D gene (5 bases). Trimming left V 0 bases short and J 3 bases short, with 8 bases between. This CDR3 contains 14 residues. CDR1 MNHNS and CDR2 SASEGT come from the germline V gene. DNA of the CDR3: TGTGCCAGCAGTGAAGCGGGGGATGACACTGAAGCTTTCTTT. Residues: CASSEAGDDTEAFF.

This clonotype came up many times. This chain joins TRBV12-3 or TRBV12-4 and TRBJ2-2; 11 positions agree with TRBD1. The CDR3 runs 15 residues. V shed 5 bases and J 5 bases; nucleotides not matched to a gene: 4. For the CDR3, the DNA is TGTGCCAGCAGTCTCGGACAGGGGGCTACCGGGGAGCTGTTTTTT. Its translation is CASSLGQGATGELFF.

This clonotype showed up just once. This chain connects TRBV7-9 to TRBJ1-1; D uncertain. The CDR3 runs 15 residues. Per the germline V gene, CDR1 is SEHNR and CDR2 is FQNEAQ (reference sequence). The V end lost 6 bases, the J end lost 4 bases, and 18 bases lay between the germline ends. This CDR3 reads CASRPPEELITEAFF. As DNA, the CDR3 is TGTGCCAGCAGGCCACCCGAAGAATTGATCACTGAAGCTTTCTTT.

This clonotype was found many times. The V call is TRBV20-1, the J call TRBJ1-2, with D perhaps TRBD1 (5 bases). Trimming took off 1 base at V and 8 bases at J, with 14 bases between the two ends. There are 13 residues in the CDR3. CDR1 DFQATT and CDR2 SNEGSKA come from the germline V gene (reference sequence). The CDR3 region has the DNA TGCAGTGCTAGAGGCGTCCGGGGCCCCGGCTACACCTTC. Its translation is CSARGVRGPGYTF.

There are a few counts of this clonotype. V usage is TRBV3-1 and J usage is TRBJ2-7; 10 positions match TRBD1. J gave up 5 bases and V 1 base, and 5 bases lay outside the gene matches. There are 15 residues in the CDR3. CDR1 is LGHDT and CDR2 is YNNKEL in the germline V gene (reference sequence). As DNA, the CDR3 is TGTGCCAGCAGCCAAGGGACAGGGGGTTCCAACGAGCAGTACTTC. It yields the protein CASSQGTGGSNEQYF.